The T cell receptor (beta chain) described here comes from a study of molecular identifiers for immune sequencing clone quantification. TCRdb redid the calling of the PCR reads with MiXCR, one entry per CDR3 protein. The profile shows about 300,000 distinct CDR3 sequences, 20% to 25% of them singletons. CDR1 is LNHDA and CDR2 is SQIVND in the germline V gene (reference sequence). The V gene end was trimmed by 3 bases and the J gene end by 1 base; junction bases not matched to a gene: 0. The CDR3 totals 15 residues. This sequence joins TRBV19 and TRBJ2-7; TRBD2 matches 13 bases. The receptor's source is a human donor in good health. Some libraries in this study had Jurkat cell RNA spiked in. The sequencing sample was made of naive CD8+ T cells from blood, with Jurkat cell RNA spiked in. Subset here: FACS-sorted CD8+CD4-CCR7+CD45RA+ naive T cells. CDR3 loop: CASSMTSGRSYEQYF. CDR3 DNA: TGTGCCAGTAGTATGACTAGCGGGAGGTCCTACGAGCAGTACTTC. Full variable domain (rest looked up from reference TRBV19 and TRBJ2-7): DGGITQSPKYLFRKEGQNVTLSCEQNLNHDAMYWYRQDPGQGLRLIYYSQIVNDFQKGDIAEGYSVSREKKESFPLTVTSAQKNPTAFYLCASSMTSGRSYEQYFGPGTRLTVT.